Listed below are T cell receptor beta chains from one sample, sequenced in a study of T cell repertoires in cytomegalovirus infection. TCRdb re-called the reads through MiXCR, storing one row per CDR3 protein. The sample carries 200,000 to 300,000 distinct CDR3 sequences, roughly 15% recorded once. Sequencing input: PBMCs. The source is a human donor in good health (CMV status not recorded). Some clones in this sample may be carry-over from other donors' samples. Each CDR3 is given with its conserved first and last residue. A D gene is named only where the DNA matches it firmly. Clone size appears in some rows only: once, few, many, or a class for an expanded clone.

V: TRBV18; J: TRBJ2-1; size: -; D: -; DNA: TGTGCCAGCTCACCATTCGATCCGAGCTCCTACAATGAGCAGTTCTTC; CDR3: CASSPFDPSSYNEQFF
V: TRBV2; J: TRBJ2-4; size: -; D: -; DNA: TGTGCCAGCAGTGTAGGGGACGGGCGCATTCAGTACTTC; CDR3: CASSVGDGRIQYF
V: TRBV6-5; J: TRBJ1-5; size: -; D: -; DNA: TGTGCCAGCAAAGGGACGGATTCAAGCCAGCATTTT; CDR3: CASKGTDSSQHF
V: TRBV28; J: TRBJ1-4; size: -; D: -; DNA: TGTGCCAGCAGTTTAGGGGGGAGACGCGAAAAACTGTTTTTT; CDR3: CASSLGGRREKLFF
V: TRBV11-2; J: TRBJ2-7; size: many; D: -; DNA: TGTGCCAGCAGCTCGAGCTTAGCGACCTACGAGCAGTACTTC; CDR3: CASSSSLATYEQYF
V: TRBV6-2/TRBV6-3; J: TRBJ2-3; size: many; D: -; DNA: TGTGCCAGCAGTTACCGATTGGGGTTCATTACAGATACGCAGTATTTT; CDR3: CASSYRLGFITDTQYF
V: TRBV24-1; J: TRBJ1-5; size: few; D: -; DNA: TGTGCCACCAGTGATTCAGGGCACTATAGCAATCAGCCCCAGCATTTT; CDR3: CATSDSGHYSNQPQHF
V: TRBV20-1; J: TRBJ2-7; size: few; D: TRBD1; DNA: TGCAGTGCTCTTCAGGGGGACTACGAGCAGTACTTC; CDR3: CSALQGDYEQYF
V: TRBV11-2; J: TRBJ2-3; size: many; D: -; DNA: TGTGCCAGCAGCTTAGATAGGTCAAGGGGCACAGATACGCAGTATTTT; CDR3: CASSLDRSRGTDTQYF
V: TRBV10-3; J: TRBJ1-2; size: few; D: -; DNA: TGTGCCATCATTGGCGGGAATGGCTACACCTTC; CDR3: CAIIGGNGYTF
V: TRBV7-2; J: TRBJ2-1; size: many; D: -; DNA: TGTGCCAGCAGCTTAGGCAACTACAATGAGCAGTTCTTC; CDR3: CASSLGNYNEQFF
V: TRBV7-9; J: TRBJ2-5; size: -; D: -; DNA: TGTGCCAGCAGCTCACCGTACCAAGAGACCCAGTACTTC; CDR3: CASSSPYQETQYF
V: TRBV6-2/TRBV6-3; J: TRBJ2-2; size: -; D: TRBD1; DNA: TGTGCCAGCCTGACAGGGAGGAACACCGGGGAGCTGTTTTTT; CDR3: CASLTGRNTGELFF
V: TRBV5-4; J: TRBJ1-1; size: many; D: -; DNA: TGTGCCAGCAGTTTTACCAGACAGACCATGAACACTGAAGCTTTCTTT; CDR3: CASSFTRQTMNTEAFF
V: TRBV7-3; J: TRBJ2-1; size: few; D: TRBD2; DNA: TGTGCCAGCAGCCGAAGACTAGCGGGAGTGCCTGAGCAGTTCTTC; CDR3: CASSRRLAGVPEQFF
V: TRBV5-6; J: TRBJ2-1; size: -; D: -; DNA: TGTGCCAGCAGCTTGAACCCGCGGTCAATTTACAATGAGCAGTTCTTC; CDR3: CASSLNPRSIYNEQFF
V: TRBV7-2; J: TRBJ1-1; size: many; D: TRBD1; DNA: TGTGCCAGCAGCACCCGGACAGGGCGCACTGAAGCTTTCTTT; CDR3: CASSTRTGRTEAFF
V: TRBV11-3; J: TRBJ2-5; size: many; D: -; DNA: TGTGCCAGCAGCATGGTAAAATTGGGACACTCCCAAGAGACCCAGTACTTC; CDR3: CASSMVKLGHSQETQYF
V: TRBV6-2/TRBV6-3; J: TRBJ1-6; size: -; D: -; DNA: TGTGCCAGCAGTTACGTCGGGACGGATAATTCACCCCTCCACTTT; CDR3: CASSYVGTDNSPLHF
V: TRBV7-9; J: TRBJ2-3; size: many; D: -; DNA: TGTGCCAGCAGCCCCAGGGGCAGCACCACAGATACGCAGTATTTT; CDR3: CASSPRGSTTDTQYF
V: TRBV7-2; J: TRBJ1-2; size: many; D: -; DNA: TGTGCCAGCAGTATAACGTATTACGGCTACACCTTC; CDR3: CASSITYYGYTF
V: TRBV20-1; J: TRBJ2-2; size: -; D: TRBD2; DNA: TGCAGTGCTAGGGCACCGGGACTAGCGGAGACCGGGGAGCTGTTTTTT; CDR3: CSARAPGLAETGELFF
V: TRBV5-1; J: TRBJ1-1; size: few; D: TRBD1; DNA: TGCGCCAGCCTAGAAGGGGGCCCCGTCATGAACACTGAAGCTTTCTTT; CDR3: CASLEGGPVMNTEAFF
V: TRBV20-1; J: TRBJ1-2; size: few; D: -; DNA: TGCAGTGCTAGAGCAGCACGGGGGTTAGATTATGGCTACACCTTC; CDR3: CSARAARGLDYGYTF
V: TRBV29-1; J: TRBJ1-3; size: few; D: -; DNA: TGCAGCGTTGAGACAGATCATGGAAACACCATATATTTT; CDR3: CSVETDHGNTIYF
V: TRBV14; J: TRBJ2-4; size: few; D: -; DNA: TGTGCCAGCAGCCAAGCCGGTCGTGCTGAAAACATTCAGTACTTC; CDR3: CASSQAGRAENIQYF
V: TRBV20-1; J: TRBJ1-4; size: -; D: -; DNA: TGCAGTGCTAGAACCGTGACGAAGAAAGAAAAACTGTTTTTT; CDR3: CSARTVTKKEKLFF
V: TRBV7-8; J: TRBJ1-2; size: -; D: -; DNA: TGTGCCAGCAGCTTAGCCCCGGTGGCTTATGGCTACACCTTC; CDR3: CASSLAPVAYGYTF
V: TRBV28; J: TRBJ1-4; size: few; D: -; DNA: TGTGCCAGCAGTTCCCCCAGGCTGGCCGGGGTAAAACTGTTTTTT; CDR3: CASSSPRLAGVKLFF
V: TRBV6-2/TRBV6-3; J: TRBJ2-1; size: few; D: TRBD2; DNA: TGTGCCAGCAGTTACACACTAGCGGAGGCTACCAGCTCCTACAATGAGCAGTTCTTC; CDR3: CASSYTLAEATSSYNEQFF
V: TRBV14; J: TRBJ2-1; size: many; D: -; DNA: TGTGCCAGCAGCAGTCGACTTATAGATGAGCAGTTCTTC; CDR3: CASSSRLIDEQFF
V: TRBV9; J: TRBJ1-2; size: -; D: -; DNA: TGTGCCAGCAGCCCACCCACGGACGGTAACTATGGCTACACCTTC; CDR3: CASSPPTDGNYGYTF
V: TRBV12-3/TRBV12-4; J: TRBJ1-2; size: -; D: -; DNA: TGTGCCAGCAGTTTACAGACCGGGGGAGGCGGCTACACCTTC; CDR3: CASSLQTGGGGYTF
V: TRBV29-1; J: TRBJ2-5; size: -; D: -; DNA: TGCAGCGTTGAAGCTCCGGAGACCCAGTACTTC; CDR3: CSVEAPETQYF
V: TRBV7-7; J: TRBJ2-3; size: many; D: -; DNA: TGTGCTAGCAGCCTACTGGACCGTTCAGATACGCAGTATTTT; CDR3: CASSLLDRSDTQYF
V: TRBV7-2; J: TRBJ2-5; size: many; D: TRBD2; DNA: TGTGCCAGCAGCTTAGTCCGGCGGGGGAAACAAGAGACCCAGTACTTC; CDR3: CASSLVRRGKQETQYF
V: TRBV10-3; J: TRBJ2-2; size: -; D: TRBD1; DNA: TGTGCCATCAGGGGGGACAGGGACACCGGGGAGCTGTTTTTT; CDR3: CAIRGDRDTGELFF
V: TRBV3-1; J: TRBJ2-5; size: few; D: -; DNA: TGTGCCAGCAGCCAAGTAGCAAAGACCCAGTACTTC; CDR3: CASSQVAKTQYF
V: TRBV28; J: TRBJ2-3; size: -; D: -; DNA: TGTGCCAGCGGCCCCAACAGGTACACAGATACGCAGTATTTT; CDR3: CASGPNRYTDTQYF
V: TRBV14; J: TRBJ2-7; size: -; D: -; DNA: TGTGCCAGCAGCCCATACGGGGCAGAACGTCCCTACGAGCAGTACTTC; CDR3: CASSPYGAERPYEQYF
V: TRBV29-1; J: TRBJ2-7; size: many; D: TRBD1; DNA: TGCAGCGTTGAAGGATTCCCGGGACAGGGCCGCGAGCAGTACTTC; CDR3: CSVEGFPGQGREQYF
V: TRBV27; J: TRBJ2-4; size: -; D: TRBD1; DNA: TGTGCCAGCAGTTCCGAGACAGGGATTTTAAACATTCAGTACTTC; CDR3: CASSSETGILNIQYF
V: TRBV27; J: TRBJ2-1; size: -; D: TRBD1; DNA: TGTGCCAGCAGCCTGACAGGGGACGGCAATGAGCAGTTCTTC; CDR3: CASSLTGDGNEQFF
V: TRBV20-1; J: TRBJ1-5; size: -; D: -; DNA: TGCAGTGCCTACTCCGGGACTTTCAATCAGCCCCAGCATTTT; CDR3: CSAYSGTFNQPQHF
V: TRBV24-1; J: TRBJ2-3; size: -; D: -; DNA: TGTGCCACCAGTGATTCGCGGGGACCCGCGGATACGCAGTATTTT; CDR3: CATSDSRGPADTQYF
V: TRBV7-2; J: TRBJ1-5; size: many; D: -; DNA: TGTGCCAGCAGCTTACATAGCAATCAGCCCCAGCATTTT; CDR3: CASSLHSNQPQHF
V: TRBV28; J: TRBJ2-7; size: many; D: TRBD1; DNA: TGTGCCAGCAGCCTACAGGGGGCGAATAACGAGCAGTACTTC; CDR3: CASSLQGANNEQYF
V: TRBV11-2; J: TRBJ2-3; size: many; D: TRBD2; DNA: TGTGCCAGCAGCTCTAGCGGGGGGGCCACAGATACGCAGTATTTT; CDR3: CASSSSGGATDTQYF
V: TRBV5-5; J: TRBJ2-7; size: -; D: TRBD1; DNA: TGTGCCAGCAGCTTGGGGACAGGGACCTACGAGCAGTACTTC; CDR3: CASSLGTGTYEQYF
V: TRBV29-1; J: TRBJ2-7; size: -; D: TRBD2; DNA: TGCAGCGTGCCTGTCGGGGGGGACCCCTACGAGCAGTACTTC; CDR3: CSVPVGGDPYEQYF